A single sample gave rise to the 21 T cell receptor beta chains below, sequenced in a study of CDR3 diversity in severe acne. In TCRdb, the PCR reads were re-called with MiXCR into one record per CDR3 protein. This sample has roughly 100,000 distinct CDR3 sequences; roughly 51% occur once, and the top ten carry around 12%. Input material: blood. The receptor source for this set is a male donor with acne.

The rearrangement joins TRBV7-2 to TRBJ2-7; 11 nucleotides agree with TRBD2. After removal of 2 bases from V and 12 bases from J, the junction contained 6 bases not matched to a gene. CDR1 is SGHTA and CDR2 is FQGNSA in the germline V gene. This CDR3 contains 13 residues. The chain's CDR3 is CASSLILAGERYF. DNA for the CDR3: TGTGCCAGCAGCTTAATACTAGCGGGAGAACGGTACTTC.

The rearrangement joins TRBV9 to TRBJ2-2; D uncertain. V was shortened by 8 bases and J by 0 bases, with 14 bases between the two germline ends. The CDR3 has 15 amino acids. Per germline, CDR1 SGDLS and CDR2 YYNGEE. The chain's CDR3 is CASSIKQTNTGELFF. The CDR3 DNA reads as TGTGCCAGTAGTATCAAACAGACGAACACCGGGGAGCTGTTTTTT. Using reference TRBV9 and TRBJ2-2 for the parts outside the CDR3, the full variable domain is DSGVTQTPKHLITATGQRVTLRCSPRSGDLSVYWYQQSLDQGLQFLIQYYNGEERAKGNILERFSAQQFPDLHSELNLSSLELGDSALYFCASSIKQTNTGELFFGEGSRLTVL.

This chain uses TRBV29-1 with TRBJ1-2; D remains ambiguous. Germline V gene data show CDR1 as SQVTM and CDR2 as ANQGSEA. Trimming took off 5 bases at V and 3 bases at J, with 16 bases between the two ends. This CDR3 region has 14 residues. This CDR3 reads CSVPQKGSDYGYTF. CDR3 nucleotides: TGCAGCGTTCCCCAGAAGGGAAGCGACTATGGCTACACCTTC.

This clonotype ranks as medium-sized. The J gene is TRBJ2-5, the V gene TRBV7-2; D possibly corresponds to TRBD2 (5 bases). V dropped 4 bases and J dropped 5 bases, with 11 bases sitting between them. Per the germline V gene, CDR1 is SGHTA and CDR2 is FQGNSA. CDR3 length equals 13 residues. The CDR3 loop is CASSSPPGETQYF. DNA of the CDR3: TGTGCCAGCAGCTCGCCCCCGGGGGAGACCCAGTACTTC. Supplemented by reference TRBV7-2 and TRBJ2-5, the full variable domain reads GAGVSQSPSNKVTEKGKDVELRCDPISGHTALYWYRQSLGQGLEFLIYFQGNSAPDKSGLPSDRFSAERTGGSVSTLTIQRTQQEDSAVYLCASSSPPGETQYFGPGTRLLVL.

The rearrangement links TRBV10-3 to TRBJ2-6; tentatively, D is TRBD1 or TRBD2 (5 bases each). The CDR3 sequence is 18 residues long. Germline values: CDR1 ENHRY, CDR2 SYGVKD. V dropped 3 bases and J dropped 4 bases, with 19 bases sitting between them. The CDR3: CAISDGALSFLGANVLTF. The CDR3 bases are TGTGCCATCAGTGACGGGGCCCTGTCGTTTCTAGGGGCCAACGTCCTGACTTTC.

As for this clonotype: One end of the junction does not line up with germline, which may come from a read error. The genes are TRBV25-1 and TRBJ2-7, with TRBD2 matching over 12 bases. CDR3 size: 17 residues. Per germline, CDR1 MGHDK and CDR2 SYGVNS. The CDR3 loop reads CASSSSTSGSPVYEQYF. As DNA, the CDR3 is TGCGCCAGCAGCTCTTCGACTAGCGGGAGTCCTGTCTACGAGCAGTACTTC.

By its share, this clonotype is medium-sized. The genes are TRBV9 and TRBJ2-1; maybe TRBD2 (6 bases). This CDR3 has 12 amino acids. Trimming stripped 4 bases from V and 7 bases from J, with 9 bases between. Per the germline V gene, CDR1 is SGDLS and CDR2 is YYNGEE. CDR3 DNA: TGTGCCAGCAGCCGGGACTTTAATGAGCAGTTCTTC. Translation: CASSRDFNEQFF. Using reference TRBV9 and TRBJ2-1 for the parts outside the CDR3, the full variable domain is DSGVTQTPKHLITATGQRVTLRCSPRSGDLSVYWYQQSLDQGLQFLIQYYNGEERAKGNILERFSAQQFPDLHSELNLSSLELGDSALYFCASSRDFNEQFFGPGTRLTVL.

With regard to this clonotype: This may come from a read error, since a much larger clone is one base off. Here the CDR3 omits its conserved ending phenylalanine or tryptophan, so a read error is the likely source. The chain uses TRBV4-3 and TRBJ2-7; the D call may be TRBD1 or TRBD2 (7 bases each). CDR1 and CDR2 (germline): LGHNA, YSLEER. The CDR3 is 18 residues long. Trimming cost V 1 base and J 2 bases, with 21 bases left between them. DNA of the CDR3: TGCGCCAGCAGCCAAGTGTCTGGGAGGGGGGACAGCGCCTACGAGCAGTACCTC. Translation: CASSQVSGRGDSAYEQYL.

Of note for this clonotype: A read error may explain this, as a much larger clone is one base away. The chain employs TRBV28 and TRBJ2-7, with TRBD1 matching over 7 bases. The CDR3 spans 14 residues. In germline, CDR1 is MDHEN, CDR2 SYDVKM. The CDR3 sequence: CASSLTGSSHEQYF. In DNA, the CDR3 is TGTGCCAGCAGTTTGACAGGGAGCTCCCACGAGCAGTACTTC.

The rearrangement joins TRBV10-3 to TRBJ2-5; no reliable D call. Trimming removed 9 bases at V and 2 bases at J, with 13 bases between. CDR3 length: 13 residues. Germline lookup yields CDR1 ENHRY and CDR2 SYGVKD. CDR3 in amino acids: CAMGKGSQETQYF. CDR3 bases: TGTGCCATGGGTAAAGGGTCACAAGAGACCCAGTACTTC.

This rearrangement joins TRBV6-5 to TRBJ2-7, with 7 bases that match TRBD1. This CDR3 spans 15 amino acids. The trim removed 2 bases at V and 3 bases at J, leaving 7 bases unmatched. Looked up from germline, CDR1 is MNHEY and CDR2 is SVGAGI. This CDR3 is CASSYLGTVNYEQYF. The CDR3 nucleotides read TGTGCCAGCAGTTACCTTGGGACAGTAAACTACGAGCAGTACTTC.

This clonotype was found many times. The gene calls are TRBV11-2 and TRBJ2-3, with D unclear. The V end was cut by 1 base, the J end by 4 bases, with 12 bases between. This CDR3 region has 15 residues. In germline, CDR1 is SGHAT, CDR2 FQNNGV. The DNA for the CDR3 is TGTGCCAGCAGCTTAGGGAGTGTGGACGCAGATACGCAGTATTTT. Translated: CASSLGSVDADTQYF.

This clonotype is medium-sized (0.01 to 0.1%) within its sample. This chain links TRBV7-2 with TRBJ2-6; TRBD1 matches 9 bases. The V gene's germline CDR1 is SGHTA and CDR2 FQGNSA. The V segment lost 4 bases and the J segment 0 bases; nucleotides outside the gene matches: 13. The CDR3 length is 20 residues. CDR3 bases: TGTGCCAGCAGCTGGGGACAGGGCCCATACTTAAGCTCTGGGGCCAACGTCCTGACTTTC. Translating gives CASSWGQGPYLSSGANVLTF.

This clonotype occurred a few times. This chain joins TRBV18 and TRBJ2-3; a weak D match, TRBD1 (6 bases). The V end lost 4 bases, the J end lost 2 bases, and 7 bases lay between the germline ends. The CDR3 sequence is 13 residues long. CDR1 and CDR2 from the germline V gene are KGHSH and LQKENI. CDR3 nucleotide sequence: TGTGCCAGCTCACAGGGGGACACAGATACGCAGTATTTT. Protein product: CASSQGDTDTQYF.

With regard to this clonotype: One end of the junction varies from germline; a read error may be responsible. The chain joins TRBV20-1 to TRBJ1-2; tentative D call: TRBD1 (5 bases). Germline CDR1 and CDR2: DFQATT and SNEGSKA (reference sequence). This CDR3 has 12 amino acids. The CDR3 here is CSARAGDYGHTF. As DNA, the CDR3 is TGCAGTGCCAGGGCGGGGGACTATGGCCACACCTTC.

The CDR3 DNA follows: TGTGCCAGTAGTAATTCCACCCCGGATACGCAGTATTTT. It encodes CASSNSTPDTQYF. The V gene is TRBV19, the J gene TRBJ2-3; D uncertain. The CDR3 loop spans 13 amino acids. The V gene lost 4 bases and the J gene lost 6 bases, with 11 bases spanning the gap. Germline CDR1 and CDR2: LNHDA and SQIVND (reference sequence).

Ten or more counts support this clonotype. V usage is TRBV20-1 and J usage is TRBJ1-1; D gene ambiguous. Per germline, CDR1 DFQATT and CDR2 SNEGSKA (reference sequence). This CDR3 contains 10 residues. The V and J ends lost 0 bases and 6 bases respectively, with 2 bases between them. The CDR3 coding sequence is TGCAGTGCTAGAGACGCTGAAGCTTTCTTT. Protein: CSARDAEAFF.

This clonotype has just a few counts. The chain couples TRBV2 to TRBJ1-1; D is ambiguous. This CDR3 is built from 12 residues. Germline lookup yields CDR1 SNHLY and CDR2 FYNNEI. The germline V and J ends were trimmed by 7 bases and 4 bases, with 10 bases remaining between them. The CDR3 DNA reads as TGTGCCAGCACCATATGGGGCACTGAAGCTTTCTTT. The encoded protein is CASTIWGTEAFF.

This clonotype was seen a few times. V gene TRBV6-6 combines with J gene TRBJ2-2, with TRBD2 matching over 8 bases. The germline gives CDR1 MNHNY, CDR2 SVGAGI (reference sequence). V shed 7 bases and J 3 bases; nucleotides not matched to a gene: 10. The CDR3 consists of 16 residues. CDR3 in amino acids: CASNERAGAYTGELFF. The CDR3 region has the DNA TGTGCCAGCAACGAGCGAGCGGGAGCTTACACCGGGGAGCTGTTTTTT.

This clonotype appeared a single time. This chain uses TRBV10-1 with TRBJ1-6; 9 nucleotides match TRBD1. The CDR3 is 16 amino acids. CDR1 and CDR2 from the germline V gene are WNHNN and SYGVQD (reference sequence). V lost 0 bases to trimming and J lost 8 bases; unmatched junction nucleotides: 5. CDR3 sequence: CASSESGQGAYSPLHF. The CDR3, as DNA: TGCGCCAGCAGTGAGTCGGGACAGGGTGCTTATTCACCCCTCCACTTT.

Only a few counts were recorded for this clonotype. The chain links TRBV5-4 to TRBJ2-2, with 7 bases fitting TRBD2. Germline V gene sequence: CDR1 SGHNT, CDR2 YYREEE (reference sequence). The CDR3 sequence is 15 residues long. V was clipped by 2 bases and J by 5 bases; unmatched bases: 6. DNA for the CDR3: TGTGCCAGCAGCTTCGCGGCGGGAGAGACCGGGGAGCTGTTTTTT. This codes for CASSFAAGETGELFF.